This entry features one T cell receptor beta chain sequence. This specimen comes from a study of blood T cell repertoires in COVID-19. The wider study: Specimens from acute and convalescent COVID-19 originated in the United States, Italy and Spain.

J lost 8 bases, V lost 2 bases, and 7 bases had no gene match. The CDR3 spans 14 residues. Germline V gene sequence: CDR1 SGHNT, CDR2 YENEEA. Per the authors' pipeline: Researchers report that nucleated cell counts were estimated from reference gene primer amplification. Clones were read by immunoSEQ multiplex PCR, and TCRdb kept only the in-frame ones, dropping some. The D gene and trimming were derived from the DNA, and the V and J assignments and clone size from that table. Counted here are some 290,000 clones, roughly nine tenths occurring once; the ten biggest clones make up around 3.6%. Sequencing was done on a sample of peripheral blood. This sequence originates from a man in his late teens or twenties with active or convalescent COVID-19. The chain recombines TRBV11-3 with TRBJ1-2; 8 bases map to TRBD1. CDR3 sequence (DNA): TGTGCCAGCAGCTTACAGGGGGCGGCCGGGGGCTACACCTTC. It encodes CASSLQGAAGGYTF.